This T cell receptor beta chain was identified during a study of OX40 agonist ivuxolimab in advanced cancers. Across the whole study: Three patients showed partial responses: one hepatocellular carcinoma and two cutaneous melanoma cases. Findings and caveats of the study: Among T cells, CD8+ cells averaged more expanded clones than CD4+ cells. Partial responders dosed at 0.1-3.0 mg/kg displayed clonal expansion ranking among the lowest. Dosing at 0.1 to 3.0 mg/kg was accompanied by clonal expansion of CD4+ and CD8+ blood T cells by week 6.

Remarks on this clone: Its antigen is unknown.

Germline V gene data show CDR1 as LNHDA and CDR2 as SQIVND (reference sequence). The CDR3 is 15 amino acids. V was pared by 3 bases and J by 1 base, with 5 bases of the junction left unmatched. TCRdb's copy holds only in-frame clones and misses some; the assay was immunoSEQ multiplex PCR. Of roughly 120,000 clones in the sample, 85% to 95% were seen once. This chain links TRBV19 with TRBJ1-1; 7 bases align to TRBD1. The sequenced sample was CD4+ or CD8+ T cells sorted from blood, obtained in a trial of the OX40 agonist ivuxolimab. The source is an adult with an advanced solid tumor such as melanoma, head and neck, liver or kidney cancer. CDR3: CASSIRDRANTEAFF. DNA of the CDR3: TGTGCCAGTAGTATTCGTGACAGGGCGAACACTGAAGCTTTCTTT.